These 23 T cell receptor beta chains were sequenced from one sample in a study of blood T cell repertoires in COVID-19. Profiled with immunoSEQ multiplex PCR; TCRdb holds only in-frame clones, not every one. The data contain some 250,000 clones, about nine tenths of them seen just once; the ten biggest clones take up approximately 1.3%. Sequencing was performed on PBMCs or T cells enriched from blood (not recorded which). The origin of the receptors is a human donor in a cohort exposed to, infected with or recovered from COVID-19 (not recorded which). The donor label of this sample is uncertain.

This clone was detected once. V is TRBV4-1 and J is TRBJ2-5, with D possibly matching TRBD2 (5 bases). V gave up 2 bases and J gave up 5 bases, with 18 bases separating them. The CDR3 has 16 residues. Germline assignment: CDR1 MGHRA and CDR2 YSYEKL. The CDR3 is CASSQRGEAAMETQYF. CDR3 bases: TGCGCCAGCAGCCAACGGGGAGAAGCGGCGATGGAGACCCAGTACTTC.

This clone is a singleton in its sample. The CDR3 DNA sequence: TGTGCCAGCAGCTTATGGGGACAGGGAGAGACCCAGTACTTC. Translating gives CASSLWGQGETQYF. This chain uses TRBV7-3 with TRBJ2-5, with 9 bases lining up with TRBD1. Germline V CDR1 and CDR2: SGHTA, FQGTGA. Trimming at V came to 2 bases and at J to 4 bases, leaving 2 bases not matched to a gene. This CDR3 has 14 residues.

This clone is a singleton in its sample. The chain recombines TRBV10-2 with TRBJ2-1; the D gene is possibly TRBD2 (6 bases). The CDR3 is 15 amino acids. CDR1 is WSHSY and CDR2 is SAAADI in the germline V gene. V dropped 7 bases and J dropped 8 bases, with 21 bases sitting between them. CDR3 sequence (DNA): TGCGCCAGCACTATCCCGGTAGCCGGGGGTTATGAGCAGTTCTTC. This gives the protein CASTIPVAGGYEQFF.

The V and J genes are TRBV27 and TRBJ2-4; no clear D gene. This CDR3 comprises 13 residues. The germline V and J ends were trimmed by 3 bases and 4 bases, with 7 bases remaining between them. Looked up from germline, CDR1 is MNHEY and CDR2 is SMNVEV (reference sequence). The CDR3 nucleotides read TGTGCCAGCAGTTTTTCCAGGAAAAACATTCAGTACTTC. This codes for CASSFSRKNIQYF.

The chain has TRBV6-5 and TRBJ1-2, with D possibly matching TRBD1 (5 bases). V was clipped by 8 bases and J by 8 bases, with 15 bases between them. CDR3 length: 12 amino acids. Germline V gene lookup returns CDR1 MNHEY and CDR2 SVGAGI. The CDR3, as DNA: TGTGCCAGCTCTGACAGCGTCAAGGGCTACACCTTC. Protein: CASSDSVKGYTF.

CDR3 sequence: CASSFGAGANTEAFF. As DNA, the CDR3 is TGTGCCAGCAGTTTTGGGGCAGGTGCCAACACTGAAGCTTTCTTT. The V call is TRBV6-5, the J call TRBJ1-1; possible D gene TRBD1, 5 bases. Germline CDR1 MNHEY, CDR2 SVGAGI. The CDR3 spans 15 residues. The ends were cut back, 4 bases at V and 2 bases at J, with 14 bases in the middle.

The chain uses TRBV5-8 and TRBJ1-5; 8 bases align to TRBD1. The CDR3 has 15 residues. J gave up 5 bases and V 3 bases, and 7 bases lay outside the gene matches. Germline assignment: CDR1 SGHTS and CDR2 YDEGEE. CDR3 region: CASSWGTGSYQPQHF. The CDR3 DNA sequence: TGTGCCAGCAGCTGGGGGACAGGTTCATATCAGCCCCAGCATTTT.

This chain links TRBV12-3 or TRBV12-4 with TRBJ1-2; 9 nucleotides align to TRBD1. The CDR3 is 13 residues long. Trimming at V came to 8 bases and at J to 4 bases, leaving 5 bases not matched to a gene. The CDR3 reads CASVTGGLYGYTF. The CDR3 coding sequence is TGTGCCAGCGTTACAGGGGGCCTCTATGGCTACACCTTC.

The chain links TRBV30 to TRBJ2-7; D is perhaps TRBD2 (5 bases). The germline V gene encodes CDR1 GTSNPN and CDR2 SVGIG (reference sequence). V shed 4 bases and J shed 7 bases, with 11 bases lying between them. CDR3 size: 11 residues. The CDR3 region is CAWKEAKEQYF. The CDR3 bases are TGTGCCTGGAAGGAGGCAAAAGAGCAGTACTTC. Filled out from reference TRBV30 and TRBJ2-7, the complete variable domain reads SQTIHQWPATLVQPVGSPLSLECTVEGTSNPNLYWYRQAAGRGLQLLFYSVGIGQISSEVPQNLSASRPQDRQFILSSKKLLLSDSGFYLCAWKEAKEQYFGPGTRLTVT.

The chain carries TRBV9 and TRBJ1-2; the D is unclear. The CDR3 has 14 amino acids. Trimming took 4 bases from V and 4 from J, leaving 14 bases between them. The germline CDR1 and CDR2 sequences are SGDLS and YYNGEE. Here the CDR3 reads CASSPRGESYGYTF. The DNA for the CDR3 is TGTGCCAGCAGCCCCCGAGGAGAAAGCTATGGCTACACCTTC. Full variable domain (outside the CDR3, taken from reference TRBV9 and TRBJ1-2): DSGVTQTPKHLITATGQRVTLRCSPRSGDLSVYWYQQSLDQGLQFLIQYYNGEERAKGNILERFSAQQFPDLHSELNLSSLELGDSALYFCASSPRGESYGYTFGSGTRLTVV.

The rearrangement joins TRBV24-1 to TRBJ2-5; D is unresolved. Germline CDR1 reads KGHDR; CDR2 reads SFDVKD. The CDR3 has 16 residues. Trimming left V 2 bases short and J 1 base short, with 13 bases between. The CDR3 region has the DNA TGTGCCACCAGTGATTCCGAGGTAATAGGCCAAGAGACCCAGTACTTC. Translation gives CATSDSEVIGQETQYF.

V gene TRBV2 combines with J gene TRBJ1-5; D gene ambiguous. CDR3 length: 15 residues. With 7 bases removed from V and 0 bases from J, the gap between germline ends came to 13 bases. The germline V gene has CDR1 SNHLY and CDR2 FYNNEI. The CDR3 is CASKPRTPSNQPQHF. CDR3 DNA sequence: TGTGCCAGCAAACCAAGGACTCCTAGCAATCAGCCCCAGCATTTT.

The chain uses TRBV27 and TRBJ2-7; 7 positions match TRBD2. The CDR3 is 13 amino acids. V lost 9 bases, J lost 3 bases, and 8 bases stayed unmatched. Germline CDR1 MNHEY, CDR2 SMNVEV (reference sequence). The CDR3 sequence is CASSPGGGYEQYF. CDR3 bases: TGTGCCAGTTCGCCGGGAGGCGGCTACGAGCAGTACTTC.

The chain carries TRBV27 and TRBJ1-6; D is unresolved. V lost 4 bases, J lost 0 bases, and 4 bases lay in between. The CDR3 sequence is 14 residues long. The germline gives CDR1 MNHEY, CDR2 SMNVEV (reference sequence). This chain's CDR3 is CASSWSSYNSPLHF. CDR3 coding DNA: TGTGCCAGCAGTTGGAGCTCCTATAATTCACCCCTCCACTTT.

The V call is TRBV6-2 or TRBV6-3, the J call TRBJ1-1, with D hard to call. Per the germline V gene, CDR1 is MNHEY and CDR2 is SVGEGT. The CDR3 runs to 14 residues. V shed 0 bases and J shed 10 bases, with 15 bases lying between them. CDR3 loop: CASSYSAGEVGAFF. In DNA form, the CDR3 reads TGTGCCAGCAGTTACTCGGCCGGGGAGGTTGGAGCTTTCTTT.

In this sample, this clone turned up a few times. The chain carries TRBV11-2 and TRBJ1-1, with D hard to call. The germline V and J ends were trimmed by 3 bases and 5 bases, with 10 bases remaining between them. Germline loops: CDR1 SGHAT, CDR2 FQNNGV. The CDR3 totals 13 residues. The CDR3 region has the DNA TGTGCCAGCAGCTTTTTCCCAGAAACTGAAGCTTTCTTT. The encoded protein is CASSFFPETEAFF.

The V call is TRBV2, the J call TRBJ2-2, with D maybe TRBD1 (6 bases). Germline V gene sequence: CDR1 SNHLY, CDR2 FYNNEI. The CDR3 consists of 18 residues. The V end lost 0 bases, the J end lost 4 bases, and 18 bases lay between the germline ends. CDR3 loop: CASSEALGQSSTTGELFF. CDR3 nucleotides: TGTGCCAGCAGTGAAGCGCTTGGACAGTCCTCGACCACCGGGGAGCTGTTTTTT.

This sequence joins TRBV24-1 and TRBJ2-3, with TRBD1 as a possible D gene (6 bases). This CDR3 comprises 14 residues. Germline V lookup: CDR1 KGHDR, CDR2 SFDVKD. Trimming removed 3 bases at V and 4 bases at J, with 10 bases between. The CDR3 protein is CATSDPRQADTQYF. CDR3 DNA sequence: TGTGCCACCAGTGATCCGCGACAGGCAGATACGCAGTATTTT.

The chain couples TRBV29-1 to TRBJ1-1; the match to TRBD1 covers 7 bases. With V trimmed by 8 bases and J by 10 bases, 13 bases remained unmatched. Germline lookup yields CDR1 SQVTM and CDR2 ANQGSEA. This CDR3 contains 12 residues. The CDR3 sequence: CSLHSGGTGAFF. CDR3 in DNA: TGCAGCCTCCATTCAGGGGGGACCGGAGCTTTCTTT.

The CDR3 is CASSEASHTRYEQYF. The CDR3 DNA sequence: TGTGCCAGCAGTGAAGCGTCGCACACCCGCTACGAGCAGTACTTC. The chain carries TRBV6-1 and TRBJ2-7, with D unclear. The V gene's germline CDR1 is MNHNS and CDR2 SASEGT. V was cut by 0 bases and J by 3 bases, with 12 bases left in between. This CDR3 contains 15 residues.

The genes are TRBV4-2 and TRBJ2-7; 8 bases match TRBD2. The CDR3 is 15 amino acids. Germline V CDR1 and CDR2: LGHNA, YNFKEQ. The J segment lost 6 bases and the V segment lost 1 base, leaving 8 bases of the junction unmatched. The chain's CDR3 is CASSQGVRGGIEQYF. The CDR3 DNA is TGTGCCAGCAGCCAAGGGGTTCGGGGGGGAATCGAGCAGTACTTC.

The CDR3 coding sequence is TGTGCCACCGCCGGGACAGGGAAAACCAACACTGAAGCTTTCTTT. Translation gives CATAGTGKTNTEAFF. The chain has TRBV24-1 and TRBJ1-1; 9 nucleotides line up with TRBD1. This CDR3 has 15 residues. CDR1 is KGHDR, CDR2 SFDVKD, per germline. With 9 bases clipped from V and 2 bases from J, the junction kept 9 bases outside the gene matches.

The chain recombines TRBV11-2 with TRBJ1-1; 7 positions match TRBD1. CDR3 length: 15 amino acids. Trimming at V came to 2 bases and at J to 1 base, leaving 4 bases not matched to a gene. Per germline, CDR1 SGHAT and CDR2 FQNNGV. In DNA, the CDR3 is TGTGCCAGCAGCTTAAGAACAGGGGAGAACACTGAAGCTTTCTTT. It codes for CASSLRTGENTEAFF.